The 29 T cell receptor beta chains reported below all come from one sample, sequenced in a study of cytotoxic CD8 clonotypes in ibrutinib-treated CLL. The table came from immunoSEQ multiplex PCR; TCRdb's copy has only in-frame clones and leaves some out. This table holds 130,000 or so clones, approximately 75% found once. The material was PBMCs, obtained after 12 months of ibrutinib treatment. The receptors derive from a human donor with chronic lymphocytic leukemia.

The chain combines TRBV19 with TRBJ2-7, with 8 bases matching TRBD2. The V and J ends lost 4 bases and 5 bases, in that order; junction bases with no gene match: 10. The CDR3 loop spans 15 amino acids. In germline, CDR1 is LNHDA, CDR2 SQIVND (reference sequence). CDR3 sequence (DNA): TGTGCCAGTAGTAACGACCAGCGGGAGTCCCACGAGCAGTACTTC. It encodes CASSNDQRESHEQYF.

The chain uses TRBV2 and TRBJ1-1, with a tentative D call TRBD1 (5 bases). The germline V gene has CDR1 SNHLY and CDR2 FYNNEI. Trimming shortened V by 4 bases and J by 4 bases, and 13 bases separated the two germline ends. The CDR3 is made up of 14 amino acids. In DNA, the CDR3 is TGTGCCAGCAGTGGGGACGTGGGGAGCACTGAAGCTTTCTTT. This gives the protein CASSGDVGSTEAFF.

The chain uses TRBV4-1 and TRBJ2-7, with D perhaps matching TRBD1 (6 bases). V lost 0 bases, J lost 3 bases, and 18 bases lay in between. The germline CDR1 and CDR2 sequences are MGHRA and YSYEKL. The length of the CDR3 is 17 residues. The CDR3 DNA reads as TGCGCCAGCAGCCAAGATTGGGGGCGACACTTGTACTACGAGCAGTACTTC. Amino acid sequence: CASSQDWGRHLYYEQYF.

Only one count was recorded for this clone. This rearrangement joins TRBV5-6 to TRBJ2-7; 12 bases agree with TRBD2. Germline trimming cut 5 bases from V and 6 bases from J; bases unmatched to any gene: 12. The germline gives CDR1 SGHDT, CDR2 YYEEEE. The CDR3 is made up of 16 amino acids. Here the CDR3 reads CASSRGPGLAGSEQYF. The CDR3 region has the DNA TGTGCCAGCAGTCGGGGACCGGGACTAGCGGGTTCCGAGCAGTACTTC.

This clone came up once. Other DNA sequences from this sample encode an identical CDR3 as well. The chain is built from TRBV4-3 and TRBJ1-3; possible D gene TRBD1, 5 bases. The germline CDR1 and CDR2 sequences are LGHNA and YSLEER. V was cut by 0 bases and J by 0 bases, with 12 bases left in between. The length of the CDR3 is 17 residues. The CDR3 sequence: CASSQDAGAGSGNTIYF. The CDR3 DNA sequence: TGCGCCAGCAGCCAAGATGCCGGGGCCGGCTCTGGAAACACCATATATTTT.

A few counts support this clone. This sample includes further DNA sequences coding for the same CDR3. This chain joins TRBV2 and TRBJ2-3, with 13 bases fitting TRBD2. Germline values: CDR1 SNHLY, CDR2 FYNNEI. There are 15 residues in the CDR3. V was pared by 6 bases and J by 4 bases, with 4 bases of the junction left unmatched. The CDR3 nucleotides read TGTGCCAGCAGACCACTAGCGGGGGGGGCAGATACGCAGTATTTT. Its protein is CASRPLAGGADTQYF.

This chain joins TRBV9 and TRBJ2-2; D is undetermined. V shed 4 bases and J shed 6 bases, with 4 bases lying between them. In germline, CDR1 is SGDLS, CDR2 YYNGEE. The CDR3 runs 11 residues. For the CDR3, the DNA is TGTGCCAGCAGCTACTCCGGGGAGCTGTTTTTT. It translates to CASSYSGELFF.

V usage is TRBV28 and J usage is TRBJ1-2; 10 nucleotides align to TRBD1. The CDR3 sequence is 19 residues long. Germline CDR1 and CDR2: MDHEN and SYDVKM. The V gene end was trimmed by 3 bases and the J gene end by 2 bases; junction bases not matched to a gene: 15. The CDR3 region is CASSLYAYNRDRGNYGYTF. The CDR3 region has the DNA TGTGCCAGCAGTTTGTACGCCTACAACCGGGACAGGGGAAACTATGGCTACACCTTC.

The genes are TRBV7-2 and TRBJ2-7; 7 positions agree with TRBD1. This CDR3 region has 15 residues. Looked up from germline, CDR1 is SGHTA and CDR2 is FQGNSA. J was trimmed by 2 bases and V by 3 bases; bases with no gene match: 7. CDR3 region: CASSLHRGQAYEQYF. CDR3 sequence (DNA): TGTGCCAGCAGCTTGCACAGGGGTCAGGCCTACGAGCAGTACTTC.

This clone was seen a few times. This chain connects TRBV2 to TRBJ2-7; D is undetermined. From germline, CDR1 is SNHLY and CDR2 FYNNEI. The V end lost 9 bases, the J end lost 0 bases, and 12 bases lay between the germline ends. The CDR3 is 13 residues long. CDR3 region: CASHLTFSYEQYF. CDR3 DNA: TGTGCCAGTCACCTGACGTTCTCCTACGAGCAGTACTTC. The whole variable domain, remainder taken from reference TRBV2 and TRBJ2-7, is EPEVTQTPSHQVTQMGQEVILRCVPISNHLYFYWYRQILGQKVEFLVSFYNNEISEKSEIFDDQFSVERPDGSNFTLKIRSTKLEDSAMYFCASHLTFSYEQYFGPGTRLTVT.

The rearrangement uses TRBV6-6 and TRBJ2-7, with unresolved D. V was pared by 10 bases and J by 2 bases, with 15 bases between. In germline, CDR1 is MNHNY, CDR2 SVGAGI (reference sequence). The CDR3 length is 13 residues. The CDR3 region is CATSREAAYEQYF. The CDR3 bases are TGTGCCACCTCCCGAGAAGCAGCCTACGAGCAGTACTTC.

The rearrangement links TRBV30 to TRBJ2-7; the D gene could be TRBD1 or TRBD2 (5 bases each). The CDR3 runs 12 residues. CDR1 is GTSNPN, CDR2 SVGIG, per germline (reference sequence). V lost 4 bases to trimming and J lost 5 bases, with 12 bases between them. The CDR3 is CAWTPLGDEQYF. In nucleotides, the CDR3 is TGTGCCTGGACTCCCCTGGGGGACGAGCAGTACTTC.

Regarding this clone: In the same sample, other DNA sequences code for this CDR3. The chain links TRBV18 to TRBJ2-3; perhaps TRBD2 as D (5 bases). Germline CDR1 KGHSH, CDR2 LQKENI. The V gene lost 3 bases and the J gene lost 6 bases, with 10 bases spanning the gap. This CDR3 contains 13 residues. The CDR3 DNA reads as TGTGCCAGCTCACCCCCTAGCAGCGATACGCAGTATTTT. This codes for CASSPPSSDTQYF.

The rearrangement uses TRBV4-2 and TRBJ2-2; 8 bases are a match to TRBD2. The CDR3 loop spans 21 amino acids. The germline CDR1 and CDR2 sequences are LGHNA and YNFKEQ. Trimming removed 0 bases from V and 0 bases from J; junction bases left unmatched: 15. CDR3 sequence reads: CASSQDQREMKRQTNTGELFF. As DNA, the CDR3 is TGTGCCAGCAGCCAAGATCAGCGGGAGATGAAAAGACAAACGAACACCGGGGAGCTGTTTTTT.

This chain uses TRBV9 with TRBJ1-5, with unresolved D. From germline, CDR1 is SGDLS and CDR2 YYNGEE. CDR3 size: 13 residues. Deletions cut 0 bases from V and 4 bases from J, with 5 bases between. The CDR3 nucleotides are TGTGCCAGCAGCGTAGGAGAGAATCAGCCCCAGCATTTT. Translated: CASSVGENQPQHF. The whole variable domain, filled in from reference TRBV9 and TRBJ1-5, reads DSGVTQTPKHLITATGQRVTLRCSPRSGDLSVYWYQQSLDQGLQFLIQYYNGEERAKGNILERFSAQQFPDLHSELNLSSLELGDSALYFCASSVGENQPQHFGDGTRLSIL.

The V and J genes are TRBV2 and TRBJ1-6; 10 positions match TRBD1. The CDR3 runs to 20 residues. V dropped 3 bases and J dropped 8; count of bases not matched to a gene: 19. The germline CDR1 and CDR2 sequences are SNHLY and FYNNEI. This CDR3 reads CASSDGETGGIWGLDSPLHF. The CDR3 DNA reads TGTGCCAGCAGTGACGGGGAGACAGGGGGCATTTGGGGCTTGGATTCACCCCTCCACTTT.

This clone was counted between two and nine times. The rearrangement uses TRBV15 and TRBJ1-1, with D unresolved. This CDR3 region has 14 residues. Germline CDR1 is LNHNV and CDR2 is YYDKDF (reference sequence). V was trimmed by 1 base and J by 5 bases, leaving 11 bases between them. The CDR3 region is CATSRGVGGTEAFF. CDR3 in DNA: TGTGCCACCAGCAGAGGCGTAGGCGGGACTGAAGCTTTCTTT.

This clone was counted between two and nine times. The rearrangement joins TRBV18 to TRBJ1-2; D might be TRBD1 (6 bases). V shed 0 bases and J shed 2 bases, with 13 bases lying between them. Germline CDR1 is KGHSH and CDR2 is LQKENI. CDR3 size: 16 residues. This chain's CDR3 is CASSPPLTGQNYGYTF. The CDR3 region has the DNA TGTGCCAGCTCACCACCTCTAACAGGGCAGAACTATGGCTACACCTTC. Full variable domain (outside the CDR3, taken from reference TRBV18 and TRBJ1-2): NAGVMQNPRHLVRRRGQEARLRCSPMKGHSHVYWYRQLPEEGLKFMVYLQKENIIDESGMPKERFSAEFPKEGPSILRIQQVVRGDSAAYFCASSPPLTGQNYGYTFGSGTRLTVV.

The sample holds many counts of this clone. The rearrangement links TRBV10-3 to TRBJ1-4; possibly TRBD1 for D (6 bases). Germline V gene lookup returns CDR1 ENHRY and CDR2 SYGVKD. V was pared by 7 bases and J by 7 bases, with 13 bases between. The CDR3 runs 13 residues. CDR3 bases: TGTGCCATCACTCCTGACAGGTCTGAAAAACTGTTTTTT. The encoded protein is CAITPDRSEKLFF.

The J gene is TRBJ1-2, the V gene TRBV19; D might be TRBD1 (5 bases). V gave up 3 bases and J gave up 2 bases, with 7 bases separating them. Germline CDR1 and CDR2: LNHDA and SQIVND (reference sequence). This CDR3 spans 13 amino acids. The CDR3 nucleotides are TGTGCCAGTAGTATTGCAGGGAACTATGGCTACACCTTC. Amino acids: CASSIAGNYGYTF.

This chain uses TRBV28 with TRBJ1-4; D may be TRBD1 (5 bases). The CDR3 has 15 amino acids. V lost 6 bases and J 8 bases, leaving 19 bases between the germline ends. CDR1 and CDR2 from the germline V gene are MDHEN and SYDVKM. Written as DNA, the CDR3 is TGTGCCAGCAGACCGCCGGGACCCACAACCGAAAAACTGTTTTTT. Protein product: CASRPPGPTTEKLFF. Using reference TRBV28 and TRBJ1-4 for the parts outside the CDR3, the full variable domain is DVKVTQSSRYLVKRTGEKVFLECVQDMDHENMFWYRQDPGLGLRLIYFSYDVKMKEKGDIPEGYSVSREKKERFSLILESASTNQTSMYLCASRPPGPTTEKLFFGSGTQLSVL.

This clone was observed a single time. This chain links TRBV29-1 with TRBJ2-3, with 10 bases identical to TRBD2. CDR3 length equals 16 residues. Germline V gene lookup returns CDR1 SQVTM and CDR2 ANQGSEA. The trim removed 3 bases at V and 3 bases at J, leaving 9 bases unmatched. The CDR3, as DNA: TGCAGCGTTGACACCCGGGAGCGGGGGGGGACAGATACGCAGTATTTT. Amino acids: CSVDTRERGGTDTQYF.

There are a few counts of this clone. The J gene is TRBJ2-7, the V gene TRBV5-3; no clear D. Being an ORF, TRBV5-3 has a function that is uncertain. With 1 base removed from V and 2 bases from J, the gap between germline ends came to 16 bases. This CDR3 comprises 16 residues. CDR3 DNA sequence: TGTGCCAGAAGCTTGTTTCAGTTTTCCCCCGCCTACGAGCAGTACTTC. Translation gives CARSLFQFSPAYEQYF.

The chain's CDR3 is CASTGTGKPYEQYF. CDR3 DNA sequence: TGTGCCAGCACCGGGACAGGGAAACCCTACGAGCAGTACTTC. This rearrangement joins TRBV28 to TRBJ2-7; TRBD1 matches 9 bases. The V and J ends lost 7 bases and 2 bases, in that order; junction bases with no gene match: 6. This CDR3 contains 14 residues. CDR1 is MDHEN and CDR2 is SYDVKM in the germline V gene.

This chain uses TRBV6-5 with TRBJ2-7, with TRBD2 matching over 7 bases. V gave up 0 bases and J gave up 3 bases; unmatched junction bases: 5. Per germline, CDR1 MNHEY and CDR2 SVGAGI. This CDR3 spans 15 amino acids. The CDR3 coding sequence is TGTGCCAGCAGTTACTCCTGGGCGGGAGACTACGAGCAGTACTTC. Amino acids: CASSYSWAGDYEQYF.

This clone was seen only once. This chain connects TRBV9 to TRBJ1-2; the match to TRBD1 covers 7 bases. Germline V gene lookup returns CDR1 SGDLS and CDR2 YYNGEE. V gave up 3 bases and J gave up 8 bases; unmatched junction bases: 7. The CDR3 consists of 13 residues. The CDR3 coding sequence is TGTGCCAGCAGCGCCCAGACAGGGTTCGGCTACACCTTC. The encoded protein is CASSAQTGFGYTF. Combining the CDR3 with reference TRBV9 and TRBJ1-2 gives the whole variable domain DSGVTQTPKHLITATGQRVTLRCSPRSGDLSVYWYQQSLDQGLQFLIQYYNGEERAKGNILERFSAQQFPDLHSELNLSSLELGDSALYFCASSAQTGFGYTFGSGTRLTVV.

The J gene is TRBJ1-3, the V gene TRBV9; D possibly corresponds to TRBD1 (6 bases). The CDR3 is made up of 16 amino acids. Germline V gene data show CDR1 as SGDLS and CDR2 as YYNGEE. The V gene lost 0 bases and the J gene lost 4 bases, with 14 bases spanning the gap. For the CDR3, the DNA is TGTGCCAGCAGCGTAGGGGCAGGGGTGTCCGGAAACACCATATATTTT. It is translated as CASSVGAGVSGNTIYF.

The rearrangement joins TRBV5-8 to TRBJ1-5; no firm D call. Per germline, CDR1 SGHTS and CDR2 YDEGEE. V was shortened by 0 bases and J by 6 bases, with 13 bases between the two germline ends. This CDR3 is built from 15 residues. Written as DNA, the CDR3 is TGTGCCAGCAGCTTGGAGGTCGGACCTTCTCAGCCCCAGCATTTT. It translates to CASSLEVGPSQPQHF.

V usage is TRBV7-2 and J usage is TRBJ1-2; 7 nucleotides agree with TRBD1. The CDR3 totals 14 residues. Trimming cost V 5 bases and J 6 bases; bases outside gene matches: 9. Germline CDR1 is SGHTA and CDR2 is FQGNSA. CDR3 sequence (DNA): TGTGCCAGCAGCGGCAGGGGGGTCTATGATGGCTACACCTTC. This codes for CASSGRGVYDGYTF.